The 18 T cell receptor beta chains below all came from one sample that was sequenced in a study of T cell changes during pregnancy in multiple sclerosis. Only in-frame clones appear in the TCRdb table, and some are missing; sequencing was by immunoSEQ multiplex PCR. The data contain about 80,000 clones, about 90% of them singletons. The source was peripheral blood, collected before pregnancy. Receptors originate from a female donor with multiple sclerosis, enrolled in a pregnancy study.

This sequence joins TRBV2 and TRBJ2-5; unclear D gene. The last part of the DNA fits TRBJ2-7 better; the J call may be wrong. Per germline, CDR1 SNHLY and CDR2 FYNNEI. CDR3 length: 10 amino acids. The CDR3 loop is CASSGYEQYF. As DNA, the CDR3 is TGTGCCAGCAGTGGTTACGAGCAGTACTTC.

This chain links TRBV10-3 with TRBJ1-4; no firm D call. The CDR3 is made up of 12 amino acids. Per germline, CDR1 ENHRY and CDR2 SYGVKD. The V end was cut by 4 bases, the J end by 12 bases, with 12 bases between. The CDR3 region has the DNA TGTGCCATCAGTGGAGACGGGTGGGAACTGTTTTTT. Encoded protein: CAISGDGWELFF.

The rearrangement uses TRBV2 and TRBJ2-7; 8 bases line up with TRBD1. CDR1 is SNHLY, CDR2 FYNNEI, per germline. The CDR3 totals 14 residues. J was trimmed by 1 base and V by 7 bases; bases with no gene match: 6. The CDR3 DNA follows: TGTGCCAGCACCACGGACAGGGCTTCCTACGAGCAGTACTTC. This sequence encodes CASTTDRASYEQYF. The full variable domain, rest sourced from reference TRBV2 and TRBJ2-7, is EPEVTQTPSHQVTQMGQEVILRCVPISNHLYFYWYRQILGQKVEFLVSFYNNEISEKSEIFDDQFSVERPDGSNFTLKIRSTKLEDSAMYFCASTTDRASYEQYFGPGTRLTVT.

The chain combines TRBV6-1 with TRBJ2-1; TRBD1 matches 7 bases. Germline V lookup: CDR1 MNHNS, CDR2 SASEGT. The CDR3 has 15 amino acids. The ends lost 3 bases at V and 7 bases at J; junction bases unmatched: 9. The CDR3 DNA reads TGTGCCAGCAGTGAGCCGACAGGGTTTACGAATGAGCAGTTCTTC. This translates into CASSEPTGFTNEQFF.

The rearrangement joins TRBV5-8 to TRBJ2-7; no clear D gene. The CDR3 runs to 14 residues. CDR1 SGHTS and CDR2 YDEGEE come from the germline V gene. Trimming stripped 6 bases from V and 1 base from J, with 14 bases between. CDR3 in amino acids: CASIRRGSSYEQYF. The CDR3 region has the DNA TGTGCCAGCATTCGACGCGGCTCTTCCTACGAGCAGTACTTC.

This chain joins TRBV30 and TRBJ2-7; D unresolved. V lost 2 bases, J lost 2 bases, and 13 bases lay in between. Germline V gene lookup returns CDR1 GTSNPN and CDR2 SVGIG (reference sequence). The CDR3 loop spans 14 amino acids. The CDR3 DNA is TGTGCCTGGAGTCCGAGATTAGCTACCTACGAGCAGTACTTC. This gives the protein CAWSPRLATYEQYF.

The V gene is TRBV23-1, the J gene TRBJ2-6; maybe TRBD1 (5 bases). TRBV23-1 is assigned to the ORF class and has an uncertain function. Trimming stripped 10 bases from V and 2 bases from J, with 15 bases between. The CDR3 is 15 amino acids. The CDR3 sequence: CATGSRWPGANVLTF. The CDR3 DNA reads TGCGCCACAGGGTCGAGATGGCCTGGGGCCAACGTCCTGACTTTC.

The chain has TRBV19 and TRBJ1-1; the D gene is possibly TRBD1 (5 bases). The V gene lost 3 bases and the J gene lost 5 bases, with 16 bases spanning the gap. Germline assignment: CDR1 LNHDA and CDR2 SQIVND (reference sequence). This CDR3 comprises 15 residues. Here the CDR3 reads CASSIPRPGLTEAFF. In DNA form, the CDR3 reads TGTGCCAGTAGTATCCCTCGCCCAGGGCTTACTGAAGCTTTCTTT.

The rearrangement uses TRBV9 and TRBJ2-7, with D uncertain. The germline V gene encodes CDR1 SGDLS and CDR2 YYNGEE. With 1 base removed from V and 4 bases from J, the gap between germline ends came to 9 bases. The CDR3 totals 13 residues. CDR3 in amino acids: CASSVSSSYEQYF. Written as DNA, the CDR3 is TGTGCCAGCAGCGTAAGTAGCAGTTACGAGCAGTACTTC.

The rearrangement links TRBV5-1 to TRBJ2-1; unclear D gene. Germline lookup yields CDR1 SGHRS and CDR2 YFSETQ. The CDR3 runs to 15 residues. With 4 bases removed from V and 8 bases from J, the gap between germline ends came to 19 bases. CDR3 in amino acids: CASSLARSNNDEQFF. CDR3 bases: TGCGCCAGCAGCCTCGCCCGTTCCAACAACGATGAGCAGTTCTTC.

Of note for this clone: Its ends do not fully match the called genes, so a read error is possible. This chain joins TRBV5-4 and TRBJ2-2; the match to TRBD2 covers 12 bases. Germline-derived CDR1 and CDR2 are SGHNT and YYREEE (reference sequence). The CDR3 is 16 residues long. The CDR3 DNA sequence: TGTGCCAGCACCTTGACTAGCGGGAGAAGTACCGGGGAGCTGTTTTTT. This encodes CASTLTSGRSTGELFF. Variable domain in full (rest from reference TRBV5-4 and TRBJ2-2): ETGVTQSPTHLIKTRGQQVTLRCSSQSGHNTVSWYQQALGQGPQFIFQYYREEENGRGNFPPRFSGLQFPNYSSELNVNALELDDSALYLCASTLTSGRSTGELFFGEGSRLTVL.

The rearrangement uses TRBV10-3 and TRBJ2-7; the match to TRBD1 covers 9 bases. Germline assignment: CDR1 ENHRY and CDR2 SYGVKD. CDR3 length: 15 residues. V dropped 3 bases and J dropped 0; count of bases not matched to a gene: 3. The CDR3 sequence: CAISDLGQGSYEQYF. In nucleotides, the CDR3 is TGTGCCATCAGTGATTTGGGACAGGGCTCCTACGAGCAGTACTTC.

This chain connects TRBV7-2 to TRBJ1-2; D remains unclear. This CDR3 is 15 amino acids long. V lost 5 bases and J 6 bases, leaving 19 bases between the germline ends. The germline CDR1 and CDR2 sequences are SGHTA and FQGNSA. As DNA, the CDR3 is TGTGCCAGCAGCCGCTGGAGGGTTCTGAAAGATGGCTACACCTTC. Translation gives CASSRWRVLKDGYTF.

The chain is built from TRBV30 and TRBJ1-2; D might be TRBD1 (5 bases). Germline V gene data show CDR1 as GTSNPN and CDR2 as SVGIG (reference sequence). The CDR3 totals 13 residues. The ends were cut back, 8 bases at V and 8 bases at J, with 21 bases in the middle. The CDR3, as DNA: TGTGCCGCGGACCCAGGGTGGGGAAGAGGCTACACCTTC. Translating it yields CAADPGWGRGYTF. The variable domain in full, with the rest retrieved from reference TRBV30 and TRBJ1-2, is SQTIHQWPATLVQPVGSPLSLECTVEGTSNPNLYWYRQAAGRGLQLLFYSVGIGQISSEVPQNLSASRPQDRQFILSSKKLLLSDSGFYLCAADPGWGRGYTFGSGTRLTVV.

This clone was counted a single time. The gene calls are TRBV2 and TRBJ2-1; D call uncertain. V lost 3 bases and J 8 bases, leaving 11 bases between the germline ends. CDR3 length: 13 residues. Germline CDR1 is SNHLY and CDR2 is FYNNEI. The CDR3 coding sequence is TGTGCCAGCAGTGACCAGTACTATTATGAGCAGTTCTTC. This codes for CASSDQYYYEQFF.

The rearrangement uses TRBV18 and TRBJ2-4, with 12 bases aligning to TRBD2. CDR3 length: 18 residues. From germline, CDR1 is KGHSH and CDR2 LQKENI. V lost 2 bases and J lost 1; bases outside the gene matches: 6. The CDR3, as DNA: TGTGCCAGCTCACCAGAGAGACTAGCGGGAGTGGCCAAAAACATTCAGTACTTC. It specifies CASSPERLAGVAKNIQYF.

This chain links TRBV2 with TRBJ2-7; D remains ambiguous. Germline CDR1 reads SNHLY; CDR2 reads FYNNEI. V was cut by 8 bases and J by 6 bases, with 5 bases left in between. This CDR3 contains 9 residues. The CDR3 DNA reads as TGTGCCAGCGGTAGCGAGCAGTACTTC. Translating it yields CASGSEQYF.

The rearrangement uses TRBV28 and TRBJ2-7, with 9 bases that match TRBD1. From germline, CDR1 is MDHEN and CDR2 SYDVKM. J gave up 2 bases and V 6 bases, and 8 bases lay outside the gene matches. The CDR3 runs 15 residues. CDR3 bases: TGTGCCAGCAGGAACCGGGACAGGGTACCCTACGAGCAGTACTTC. This gives the protein CASRNRDRVPYEQYF.